The clone carrying this T cell receptor (beta chain) was counted between two and nine times. What it recognizes is unknown. Trimming stripped 8 bases from V and 8 bases from J, with 13 bases between. The CDR3 covers 12 residues. CDR1 SNHLY and CDR2 FYNNEI come from the germline V gene. The data were taken from a study of early T cells in non-severe SARS-CoV-2 infection. Looking at the study overall: Sequencing of bulk RNA from unsorted whole blood was done, without chain pairing. Whole-study findings and limits: Comparison of clonotypes with VDJdb favored anti-spike CD8 responses while missing private and CD4 specificities.

Unique molecular identifiers tagged individual cDNA molecules. TCRdb ran MiXCR on the 5' RACE reads and lists one entry per CDR3 protein. The table lists 85,000 to 95,000 distinct CDR3 sequences, roughly 15% of them singletons. This receptor was taken from an adult who was a healthcare worker with PCR-confirmed SARS-CoV-2 infection or an uninfected control (not recorded which). The chain recombines TRBV2 with TRBJ2-1; D may be TRBD1 (6 bases). Sequencing input: whole blood. CDR3 loop: CASGKGVDEQFF. CDR3 DNA: TGTGCCAGCGGGAAGGGGGTCGATGAGCAGTTCTTC.